This TCR beta chain comes out of a study of OX40 agonist ivuxolimab in advanced cancers. Across the study: Patients were treated with ivuxolimab, an agonistic anti-OX40 (CD134) antibody. Study-level findings and limits: Doses of 0.1 to 3.0 mg/kg were accompanied by clonal expansion of CD4+ and CD8+ blood T cells by week 6.

Deletions cut 1 base from V and 4 bases from J, with 5 bases between. Germline-derived CDR1 and CDR2 are MGHRA and YSYEKL. The CDR3 runs 13 residues. Assay used: immunoSEQ multiplex PCR; TCRdb lists only in-frame clones, some missing. The profile shows tens of thousands of clones, 89% of them singletons. This clone came up a few times. The antigen is undetermined. This specimen consisted of CD4+ or CD8+ T cells sorted from blood, obtained in a trial of the OX40 agonist ivuxolimab. The chain uses TRBV4-1 and TRBJ1-5; D is ambiguous. The TCR was taken from an adult with an advanced solid tumor such as melanoma, head and neck, liver or kidney cancer. The CDR3 DNA is TGCGCCAGCAGCCAAGTGTTAAATCAGCCCCAGCATTTT. Translated: CASSQVLNQPQHF.